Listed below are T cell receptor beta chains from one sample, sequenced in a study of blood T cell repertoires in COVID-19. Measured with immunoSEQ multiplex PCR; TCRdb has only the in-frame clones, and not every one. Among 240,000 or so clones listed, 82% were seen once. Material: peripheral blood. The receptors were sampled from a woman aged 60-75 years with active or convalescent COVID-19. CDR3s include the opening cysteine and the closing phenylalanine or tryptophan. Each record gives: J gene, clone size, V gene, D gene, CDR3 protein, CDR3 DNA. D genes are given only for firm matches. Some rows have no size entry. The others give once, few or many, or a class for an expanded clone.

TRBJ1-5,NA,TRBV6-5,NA,CASRDHREGQPQHF,TGTGCCAGCAGGGACCACAGGGAGGGTCAGCCCCAGCATTTT
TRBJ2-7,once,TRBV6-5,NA,CASSRGPRGSYEQYF,TGTGCCAGCAGCCGAGGACCAAGAGGGTCCTACGAGCAGTACTTC
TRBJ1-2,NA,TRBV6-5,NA,CASTDPGLIYGYTF,TGTGCCAGCACCGATCCGGGACTCATATATGGCTACACCTTC
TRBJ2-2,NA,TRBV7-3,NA,CASSPRRGRNTGELFF,TGTGCCAGCAGCCCAAGGAGGGGACGGAACACCGGGGAGCTGTTTTTT
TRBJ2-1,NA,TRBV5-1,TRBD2,CASSSTSGPPGEQFF,TGCGCCAGCAGCTCGACTAGCGGGCCACCAGGGGAGCAGTTCTTC
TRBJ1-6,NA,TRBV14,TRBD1,CASSRDRGNSPLHF,TGTGCCAGCAGCCGCGACAGGGGAAATTCACCCCTCCACTTT
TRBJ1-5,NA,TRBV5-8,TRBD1,CASRYLDRGGYSNQPQHF,TGTGCCAGCAGATACCTGGACAGGGGCGGTTATAGCAATCAGCCCCAGCATTTT
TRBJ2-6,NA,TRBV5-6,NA,CASSLAGYPSGANVLTF,TGTGCCAGCAGCTTGGCAGGTTATCCCTCTGGGGCCAACGTCCTGACTTTC
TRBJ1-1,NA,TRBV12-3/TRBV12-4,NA,CASTPEGNTEAFF,TGTGCCAGCACCCCTGAGGGTAACACTGAAGCTTTCTTT
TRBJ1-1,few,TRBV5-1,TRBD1,CASSPSRTGGTEAFF,TGCGCCAGCAGCCCATCGAGGACAGGGGGGACTGAAGCTTTCTTT
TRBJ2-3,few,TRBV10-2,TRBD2,CASSTGGHLGQYF,TGCGCCAGCAGTACGGGGGGGCATCTGGGGCAGTATTTT
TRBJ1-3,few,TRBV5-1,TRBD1,CASSPDRANTIYF,TGCGCCAGCAGCCCCGACAGGGCGAACACCATATATTTT
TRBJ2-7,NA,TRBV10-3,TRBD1,CAISGQGADEQYF,TGTGCCATCTCGGGACAGGGGGCCGACGAGCAGTACTTC
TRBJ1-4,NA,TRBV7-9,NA,CASSSSRGTLNEKLFF,TGTGCCAGCAGCTCCAGTAGGGGGACCCTCAATGAAAAACTGTTTTTT
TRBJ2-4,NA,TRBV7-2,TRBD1,CASRDRGYGFQYF,TGTGCCAGCAGGGACAGGGGCTATGGGTTTCAGTACTTC
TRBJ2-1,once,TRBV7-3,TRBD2,CASSPQYGSGGRKDEQFF,TGTGCCAGCAGCCCTCAATACGGAAGCGGGGGAAGGAAGGATGAGCAGTTCTTC
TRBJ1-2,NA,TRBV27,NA,CASSSALFYGYTF,TGTGCCAGCAGTTCCGCACTCTTCTATGGCTACACCTTC
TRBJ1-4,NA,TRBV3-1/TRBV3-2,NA,CASSPFGGRSEKLFF,TGTGCCAGCAGCCCGTTTGGCGGGAGGAGCGAAAAACTGTTTTTT
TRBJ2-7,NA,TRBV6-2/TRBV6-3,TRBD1,CASSYGQGSYEQYF,TGTGCCAGCAGTTACGGACAGGGCTCCTACGAGCAGTACTTC
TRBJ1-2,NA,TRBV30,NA,CATRRGGGGYGYTF,TGTGCCACACGCCGGGGGGGCGGAGGCTATGGCTACACCTTC
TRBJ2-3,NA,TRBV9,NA,CASSPTRGAQDTQYF,TGTGCCAGCAGCCCCACCCGGGGGGCGCAAGATACGCAGTATTTT
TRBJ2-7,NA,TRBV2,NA,CASNYYEQYF,TGTGCCAGCAACTACTACGAGCAGTACTTC